This T cell receptor beta chain was recorded in a study of identical twins. Findings and limits, study-wide: Out-of-frame alpha sequences common to twins exhibited a surplus of low generation probability.

Unique molecular identifiers were in the cDNA, with template-switch universal primer binding. TCRdb independently ran MiXCR on the 5' RACE reads; one entry per CDR3 protein. The sample records under 900,000 distinct CDR3 sequences, over 15% being singletons. For this clonotype: The antigen is undetermined.

The ends were cut back, 6 bases at V and 0 bases at J, with 15 bases in the middle. The CDR3 sequence is 15 residues long. Germline CDR1 and CDR2: MNHNS and SASEGT. The same data also contributed to another study, on T cells expressing NK-cell markers. From that report: Repertoires of TCR beta were obtained from T cells sorted as CD3+CD56+NKG2C+, CD3+CD56+NKG2C- and CD3+CD56-NKG2C+. These clonotypes, the leaders elsewhere, also led the CD3+CD56-NKG2C+ fraction in four donors.

The gene calls are TRBV6-1 and TRBJ2-7; possibly TRBD1 for D (6 bases). The sequence was collected from a woman younger than 30 in good health. Source material: PBMCs. In DNA, the CDR3 is TGTGCCAGCAGCCGACAGGTTTTGAGCTCCTACGAGCAGTACTTC. Translated, it gives CASSRQVLSSYEQYF.